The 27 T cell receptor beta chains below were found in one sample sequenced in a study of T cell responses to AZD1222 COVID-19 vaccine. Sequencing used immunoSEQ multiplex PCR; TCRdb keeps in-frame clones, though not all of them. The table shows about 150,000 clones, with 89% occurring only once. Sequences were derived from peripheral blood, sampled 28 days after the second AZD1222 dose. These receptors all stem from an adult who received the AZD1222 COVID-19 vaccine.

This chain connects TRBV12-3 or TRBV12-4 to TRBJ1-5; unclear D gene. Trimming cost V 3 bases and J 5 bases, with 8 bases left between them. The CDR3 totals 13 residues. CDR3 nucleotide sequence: TGTGCCAGCAGTTTGGCGAAAGATCAGCCCCAGCATTTT. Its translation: CASSLAKDQPQHF.

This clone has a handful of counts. The CDR3 DNA follows: TGTGCCACCAGCAGAGATCGGGCTAGCGGGGAGCTGTTTTTT. It codes for CATSRDRASGELFF. This chain connects TRBV15 to TRBJ2-2; no firm D call. Trimming removed 0 bases at V and 7 bases at J, with 9 bases between. This CDR3 is 14 amino acids long. CDR1 and CDR2 (germline): LNHNV, YYDKDF (reference sequence).

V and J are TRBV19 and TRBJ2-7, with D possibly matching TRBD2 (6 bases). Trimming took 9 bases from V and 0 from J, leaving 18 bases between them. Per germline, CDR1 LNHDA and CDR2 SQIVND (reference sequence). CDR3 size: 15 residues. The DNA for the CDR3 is TGTGCCAGCGGCGAAGGAGCTAGCGCCTCCTACGAGCAGTACTTC. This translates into CASGEGASASYEQYF. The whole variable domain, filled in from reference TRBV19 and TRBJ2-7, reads DGGITQSPKYLFRKEGQNVTLSCEQNLNHDAMYWYRQDPGQGLRLIYYSQIVNDFQKGDIAEGYSVSREKKESFPLTVTSAQKNPTAFYLCASGEGASASYEQYFGPGTRLTVT.

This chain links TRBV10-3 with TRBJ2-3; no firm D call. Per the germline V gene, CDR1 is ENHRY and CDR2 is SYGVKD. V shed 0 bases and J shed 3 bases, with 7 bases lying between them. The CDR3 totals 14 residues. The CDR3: CAISESVGTDTQYF. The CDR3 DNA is TGTGCCATCAGTGAGTCGGTCGGGACAGATACGCAGTATTTT.

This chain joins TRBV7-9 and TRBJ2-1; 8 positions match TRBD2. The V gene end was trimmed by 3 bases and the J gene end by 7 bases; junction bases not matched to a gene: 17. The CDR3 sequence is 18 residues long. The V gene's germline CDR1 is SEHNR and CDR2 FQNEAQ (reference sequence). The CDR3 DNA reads TGTGCCAGCAGCTTTACTCCCCAAGCGGGAGAGTTCATTAATGAGCAGTTCTTC. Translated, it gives CASSFTPQAGEFINEQFF.

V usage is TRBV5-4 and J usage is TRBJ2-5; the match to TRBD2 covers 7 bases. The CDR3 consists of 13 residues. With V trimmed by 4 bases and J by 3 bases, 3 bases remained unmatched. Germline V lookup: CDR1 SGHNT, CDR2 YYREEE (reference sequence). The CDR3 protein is CASSPLAKETQYF. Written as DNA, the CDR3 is TGTGCCAGCAGCCCACTAGCGAAAGAGACCCAGTACTTC.

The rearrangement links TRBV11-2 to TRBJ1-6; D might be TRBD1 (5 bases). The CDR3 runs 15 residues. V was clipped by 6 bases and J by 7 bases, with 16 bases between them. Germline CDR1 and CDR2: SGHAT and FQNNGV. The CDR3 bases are TGTGCCAGCAGACAACCCGGGACGGGGAATTCACCCCTCCACTTT. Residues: CASRQPGTGNSPLHF. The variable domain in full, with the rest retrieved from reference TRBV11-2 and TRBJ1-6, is EAGVAQSPRYKIIEKRQSVAFWCNPISGHATLYWYQQILGQGPKLLIQFQNNGVVDDSQLPKDRFSAERLKGVDSTLKIQPAKLEDSAVYLCASRQPGTGNSPLHFGNGTRLTVT.

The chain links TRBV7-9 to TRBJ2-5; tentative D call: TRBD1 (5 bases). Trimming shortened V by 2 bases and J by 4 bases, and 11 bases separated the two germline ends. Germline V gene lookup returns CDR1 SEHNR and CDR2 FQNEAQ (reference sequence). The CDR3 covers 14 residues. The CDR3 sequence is CASSLTGERETQYF. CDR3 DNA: TGTGCCAGCAGCTTAACAGGAGAACGAGAGACCCAGTACTTC.

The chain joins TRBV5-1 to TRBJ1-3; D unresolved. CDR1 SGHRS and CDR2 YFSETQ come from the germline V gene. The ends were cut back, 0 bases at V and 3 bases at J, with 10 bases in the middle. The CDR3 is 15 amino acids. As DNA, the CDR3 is TGCGCCAGCAGCTTGGAACCGGGGTTTGGAAACACCATATATTTT. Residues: CASSLEPGFGNTIYF. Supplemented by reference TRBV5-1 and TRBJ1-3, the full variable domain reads KAGVTQTPRYLIKTRGQQVTLSCSPISGHRSVSWYQQTPGQGLQFLFEYFSETQRNKGNFPGRFSGRQFSNSRSEMNVSTLELGDSALYLCASSLEPGFGNTIYFGEGSWLTVV.

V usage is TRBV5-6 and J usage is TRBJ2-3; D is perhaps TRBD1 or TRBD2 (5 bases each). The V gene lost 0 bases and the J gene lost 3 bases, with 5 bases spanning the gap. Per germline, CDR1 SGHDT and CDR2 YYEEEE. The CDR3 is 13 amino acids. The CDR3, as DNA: TGTGCCAGCAGCTTGGGGGGGACAGATACGCAGTATTTT. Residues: CASSLGGTDTQYF. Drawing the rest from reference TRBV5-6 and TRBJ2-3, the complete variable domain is DAGVTQSPTHLIKTRGQQVTLRCSPKSGHDTVSWYQQALGQGPQFIFQYYEEEERQRGNFPDRFSGHQFPNYSSELNVNALLLGDSALYLCASSLGGTDTQYFGPGTRLTVL.

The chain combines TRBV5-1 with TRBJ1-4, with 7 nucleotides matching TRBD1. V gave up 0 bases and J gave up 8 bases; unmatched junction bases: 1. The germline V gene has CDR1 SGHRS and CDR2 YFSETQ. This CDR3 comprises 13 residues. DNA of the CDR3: TGCGCCAGCAGCTTGGGGACAGGCGAAAAACTGTTTTTT. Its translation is CASSLGTGEKLFF.

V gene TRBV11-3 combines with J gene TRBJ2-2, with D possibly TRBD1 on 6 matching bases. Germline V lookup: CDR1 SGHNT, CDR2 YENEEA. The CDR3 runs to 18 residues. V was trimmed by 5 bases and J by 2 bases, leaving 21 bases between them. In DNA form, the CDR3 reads TGTGCCAGCAGCCGAACCTACGCGATTGGGGGCAACACCGGGGAGCTGTTTTTT. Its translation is CASSRTYAIGGNTGELFF.

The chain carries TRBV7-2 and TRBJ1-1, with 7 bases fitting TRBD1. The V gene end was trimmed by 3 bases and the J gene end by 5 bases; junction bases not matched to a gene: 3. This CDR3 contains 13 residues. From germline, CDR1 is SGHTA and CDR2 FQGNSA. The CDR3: CASSLTGRTEAFF. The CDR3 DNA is TGTGCCAGCAGCTTGACAGGGAGGACTGAAGCTTTCTTT.

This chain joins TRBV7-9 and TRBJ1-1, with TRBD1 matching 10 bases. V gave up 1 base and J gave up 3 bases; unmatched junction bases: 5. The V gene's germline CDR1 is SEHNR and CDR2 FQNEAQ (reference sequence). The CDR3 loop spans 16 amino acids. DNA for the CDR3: TGTGCCAGCAGCTTAGGACAGGGGGCGAGGGACACTGAAGCTTTCTTT. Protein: CASSLGQGARDTEAFF.

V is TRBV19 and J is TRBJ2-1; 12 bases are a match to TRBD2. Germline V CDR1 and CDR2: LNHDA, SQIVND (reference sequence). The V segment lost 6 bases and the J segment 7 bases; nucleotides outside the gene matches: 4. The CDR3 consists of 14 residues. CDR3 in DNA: TGTGCCAGTAGCGCCGGGACTAGCGGGAATGAGCAGTTCTTC. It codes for CASSAGTSGNEQFF.

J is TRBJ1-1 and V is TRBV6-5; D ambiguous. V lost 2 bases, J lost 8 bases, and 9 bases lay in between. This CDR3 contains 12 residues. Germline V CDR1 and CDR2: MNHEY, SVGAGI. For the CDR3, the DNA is TGTGCCAGCAGTTACGAGGGTACCGAAGCTTTCTTT. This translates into CASSYEGTEAFF.

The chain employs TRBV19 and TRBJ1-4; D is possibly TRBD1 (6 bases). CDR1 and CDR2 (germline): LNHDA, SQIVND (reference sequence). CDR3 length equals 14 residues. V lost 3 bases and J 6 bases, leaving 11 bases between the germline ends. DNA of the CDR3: TGTGCCAGTAGTATCCCCTGGACAGATGAAAAACTGTTTTTT. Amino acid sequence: CASSIPWTDEKLFF.

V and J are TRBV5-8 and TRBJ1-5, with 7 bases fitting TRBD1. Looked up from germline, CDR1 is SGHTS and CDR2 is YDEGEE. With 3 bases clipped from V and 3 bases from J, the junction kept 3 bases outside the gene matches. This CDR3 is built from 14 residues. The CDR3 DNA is TGTGCCAGCAGCTCCACAGGGGACAATCAGCCCCAGCATTTT. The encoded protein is CASSSTGDNQPQHF.

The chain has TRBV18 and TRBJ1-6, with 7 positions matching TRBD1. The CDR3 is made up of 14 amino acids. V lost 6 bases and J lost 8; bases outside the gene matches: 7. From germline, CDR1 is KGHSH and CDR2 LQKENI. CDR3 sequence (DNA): TGTGCCAGCTCGACGATCGACAGGGATTCACCCCTCCACTTT. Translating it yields CASSTIDRDSPLHF.

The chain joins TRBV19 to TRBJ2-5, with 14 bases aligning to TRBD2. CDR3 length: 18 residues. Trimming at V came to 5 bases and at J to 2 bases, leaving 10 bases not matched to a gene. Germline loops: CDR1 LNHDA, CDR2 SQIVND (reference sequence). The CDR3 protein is CASSARLAGGPVQETQYF. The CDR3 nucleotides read TGTGCCAGTAGTGCTAGACTAGCGGGAGGGCCTGTACAAGAGACCCAGTACTTC.

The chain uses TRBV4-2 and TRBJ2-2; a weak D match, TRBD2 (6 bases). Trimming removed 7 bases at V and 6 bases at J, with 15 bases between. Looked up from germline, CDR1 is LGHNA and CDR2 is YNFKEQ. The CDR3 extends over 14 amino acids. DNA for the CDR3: TGTGCCAGCAAGGAGGCGGGAAGGGCCGGGGAGCTGTTTTTT. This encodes CASKEAGRAGELFF.

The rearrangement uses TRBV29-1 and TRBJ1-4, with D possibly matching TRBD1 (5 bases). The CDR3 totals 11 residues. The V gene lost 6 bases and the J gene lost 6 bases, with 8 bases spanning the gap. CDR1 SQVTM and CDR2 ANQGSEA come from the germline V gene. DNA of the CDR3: TGCAGCGTGCGGGACCATGAAAAACTGTTTTTT. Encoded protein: CSVRDHEKLFF.

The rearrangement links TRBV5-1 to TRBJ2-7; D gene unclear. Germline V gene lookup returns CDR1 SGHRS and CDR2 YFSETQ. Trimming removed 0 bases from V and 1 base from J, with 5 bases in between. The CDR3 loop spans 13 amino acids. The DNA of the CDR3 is TGCGCCAGCAGCTTGGCGGGTTCCTACGAGCAGTACTTC. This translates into CASSLAGSYEQYF. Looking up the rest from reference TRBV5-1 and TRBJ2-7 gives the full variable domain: KAGVTQTPRYLIKTRGQQVTLSCSPISGHRSVSWYQQTPGQGLQFLFEYFSETQRNKGNFPGRFSGRQFSNSRSEMNVSTLELGDSALYLCASSLAGSYEQYFGPGTRLTVT.

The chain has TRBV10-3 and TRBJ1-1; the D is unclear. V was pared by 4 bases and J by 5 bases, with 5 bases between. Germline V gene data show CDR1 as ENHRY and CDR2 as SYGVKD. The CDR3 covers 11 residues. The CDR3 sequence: CAISGGTEAFF. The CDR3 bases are TGTGCCATCAGTGGGGGAACTGAAGCTTTCTTT.

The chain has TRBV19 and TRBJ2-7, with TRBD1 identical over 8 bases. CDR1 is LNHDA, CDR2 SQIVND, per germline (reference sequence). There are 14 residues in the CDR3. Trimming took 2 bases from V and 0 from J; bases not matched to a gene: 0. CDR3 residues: CASSITGGSYEQYF. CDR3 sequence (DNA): TGTGCCAGTAGTATAACAGGGGGCTCCTACGAGCAGTACTTC.

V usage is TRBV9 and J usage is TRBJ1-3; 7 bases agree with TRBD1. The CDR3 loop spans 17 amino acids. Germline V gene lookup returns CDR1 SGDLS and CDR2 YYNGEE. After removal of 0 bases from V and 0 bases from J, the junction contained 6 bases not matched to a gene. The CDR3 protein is CASSVAGTAYSGNTIYF. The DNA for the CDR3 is TGTGCCAGCAGCGTAGCCGGGACAGCCTACTCTGGAAACACCATATATTTT.

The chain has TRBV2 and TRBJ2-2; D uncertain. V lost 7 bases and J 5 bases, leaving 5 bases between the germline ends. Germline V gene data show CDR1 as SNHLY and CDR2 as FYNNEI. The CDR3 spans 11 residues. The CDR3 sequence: CASTGTGELFF. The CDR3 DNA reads TGTGCCAGCACTGGGACCGGGGAGCTGTTTTTT.